Listed here are 15 T cell receptor beta chains from one sample, sequenced in a study of cytomegalovirus exposure and HLA in healthy donors. A multiplex PCR was run with 60 Vbeta primers and 13 Jbeta primers. The repertoire was sequenced with immunoSEQ multiplex PCR; TCRdb's copy has only in-frame clones and lacks some. The top ten hold 2% to 2.5% of the sample, which has roughly 120,000 clones, 80% to 85% seen once. The sample comprised PBMCs. These receptors were taken from a woman in her thirties or forties in good health and CMV-seronegative.

The chain recombines TRBV5-1 with TRBJ2-3; D unresolved. V was cut by 4 bases and J by 1 base, with 16 bases left in between. CDR1 is SGHRS and CDR2 is YFSETQ in the germline V gene. The CDR3 extends over 16 amino acids. This CDR3 reads CASSGQNLGGTDTQYF. CDR3 DNA: TGCGCCAGCAGCGGGCAGAATTTGGGCGGCACAGATACGCAGTATTTT. The full variable domain, completed using reference TRBV5-1 and TRBJ2-3, is KAGVTQTPRYLIKTRGQQVTLSCSPISGHRSVSWYQQTPGQGLQFLFEYFSETQRNKGNFPGRFSGRQFSNSRSEMNVSTLELGDSALYLCASSGQNLGGTDTQYFGPGTRLTVL.

The chain has TRBV5-1 and TRBJ2-6, with D unresolved. The germline V and J ends were trimmed by 0 bases and 0 bases, with 4 bases remaining between them. Germline V gene data show CDR1 as SGHRS and CDR2 as YFSETQ. The CDR3 extends over 15 amino acids. The CDR3 spells CASSLGSSGANVLTF. CDR3 sequence (DNA): TGCGCCAGCAGCTTGGGTAGCTCTGGGGCCAACGTCCTGACTTTC.

The chain is built from TRBV7-6 and TRBJ2-7, with 9 bases identical to TRBD1. The CDR3 runs 17 residues. V dropped 3 bases and J dropped 1; count of bases not matched to a gene: 10. CDR1 SGHVS and CDR2 FNYEAQ come from the germline V gene. The CDR3 is CASSLEAGTGWSYEQYF. In DNA, the CDR3 is TGTGCCAGCAGCTTGGAGGCTGGGACAGGGTGGTCCTACGAGCAGTACTTC. Combining the CDR3 with reference TRBV7-6 and TRBJ2-7 gives the whole variable domain GAGVSQSPRYKVTKRGQDVALRCDPISGHVSLYWYRQALGQGPEFLTYFNYEAQQDKSGLPNDRFSAERPEGSISTLTIQRTEQRDSAMYRCASSLEAGTGWSYEQYFGPGTRLTVT.

This clone occurred once. The chain has TRBV6-1 and TRBJ2-1, with 13 bases identical to TRBD2. With V trimmed by 6 bases and J by 10 bases, 9 bases remained unmatched. The CDR3 is 15 amino acids. Germline assignment: CDR1 MNHNS and CDR2 SASEGT. The CDR3 region is CASRPTSGGAIEQFF. The CDR3 DNA reads TGTGCCAGCAGGCCCACTAGCGGGGGGGCCATCGAGCAGTTCTTC.

The chain employs TRBV5-6 and TRBJ1-1; D is perhaps TRBD1 (5 bases). V was pared by 4 bases and J by 7 bases, with 11 bases between. CDR3 size: 12 residues. CDR1 and CDR2 (germline): SGHDT, YYEEEE. CDR3 sequence reads: CASSLTGCEAFF. The CDR3 bases are TGTGCCAGCAGCCTAACAGGTTGTGAAGCTTTCTTT.

This chain links TRBV7-3 with TRBJ2-1, with D possibly being TRBD1 (5 bases). This CDR3 spans 15 amino acids. Germline assignment: CDR1 SGHTA and CDR2 FQGTGA. V lost 4 bases and J lost 0, with 10 bases in between. CDR3 amino acids: CASSSAGLSYNEQFF. CDR3 nucleotide sequence: TGTGCCAGCAGCTCCGCAGGGCTCTCCTACAATGAGCAGTTCTTC.

The chain couples TRBV4-1 to TRBJ2-7; D gene uncertain. Germline V lookup: CDR1 MGHRA, CDR2 YSYEKL. The CDR3 has 14 residues. Deletions cut 5 bases from V and 0 bases from J, with 11 bases between. The DNA of the CDR3 is TGCGCCAGCAGCAGTGAGGAGTTCTCCTACGAGCAGTACTTC. It codes for CASSSEEFSYEQYF.

This chain links TRBV7-2 with TRBJ2-3, with TRBD2 as a possible D gene (7 bases). The CDR3 runs to 18 residues. From germline, CDR1 is SGHTA and CDR2 FQGNSA. The V end was cut by 1 base, the J end by 2 bases, with 19 bases between. The DNA for the CDR3 is TGTGCCAGCAGCTTAGTAGGGGCCCTTGGGGGGGCCACAGATACGCAGTATTTT. This codes for CASSLVGALGGATDTQYF.

The gene calls are TRBV18 and TRBJ2-5, with D hard to call. The germline gives CDR1 KGHSH, CDR2 LQKENI. The CDR3 totals 12 residues. V was cut by 5 bases and J by 3 bases, with 7 bases left in between. CDR3 protein: CASSGTEETQYF. The CDR3 coding sequence is TGTGCCAGCTCAGGCACAGAAGAGACCCAGTACTTC.

V is TRBV5-1 and J is TRBJ1-5, with 7 bases that match TRBD1. Trimming removed 0 bases from V and 2 bases from J; junction bases left unmatched: 2. The CDR3 is 15 amino acids. Germline lookup yields CDR1 SGHRS and CDR2 YFSETQ. The CDR3 region is CASSLDGQGNQPQHF. The CDR3 bases are TGCGCCAGCAGCTTGGATGGACAGGGCAATCAGCCCCAGCATTTT.

V gene TRBV6-5 combines with J gene TRBJ2-7, with 10 bases lining up with TRBD2. The CDR3 length is 16 residues. The germline V gene encodes CDR1 MNHEY and CDR2 SVGAGI. V lost 0 bases, J lost 5 bases, and 7 bases stayed unmatched. CDR3 protein: CASSYSFASGSHEQYF. CDR3 nucleotides: TGTGCCAGCAGTTACTCTTTCGCTAGCGGGAGCCACGAGCAGTACTTC.

The J gene is TRBJ2-1, the V gene TRBV4-2; D uncertain. Germline values: CDR1 LGHNA, CDR2 YNFKEQ. V was trimmed by 1 base and J by 10 bases, leaving 5 bases between them. This CDR3 region has 11 residues. The CDR3: CASSQAQEQFF. DNA of the CDR3: TGTGCCAGCAGCCAAGCACAGGAGCAGTTCTTC.

V is TRBV18 and J is TRBJ1-5, with a weak D call TRBD1 (5 bases). Per the germline V gene, CDR1 is KGHSH and CDR2 is LQKENI. The CDR3 extends over 16 amino acids. Trimming removed 0 bases from V and 1 base from J, with 10 bases in between. The CDR3 nucleotides are TGTGCCAGCTCACCACCCAGGGATCTCAGCAATCAGCCCCAGCATTTT. This gives the protein CASSPPRDLSNQPQHF.

The chain is built from TRBV5-1 and TRBJ1-1; 8 bases are shared with TRBD1. Germline trimming cut 4 bases from V and 1 base from J; bases unmatched to any gene: 3. Germline-derived CDR1 and CDR2 are SGHRS and YFSETQ. The CDR3 covers 14 residues. CDR3 DNA: TGCGCCAGCAGCCCGGGACAGGCGAACACTGAAGCTTTCTTT. Residues: CASSPGQANTEAFF.

This chain links TRBV11-2 with TRBJ2-1, with 8 bases lining up with TRBD2. V trimming: 5 bases; J trimming: 9 bases; junction bases outside the gene matches: 12. This CDR3 comprises 15 residues. The germline V gene has CDR1 SGHAT and CDR2 FQNNGV. The CDR3 loop is CASSPTRGGKGEQFF. Written as DNA, the CDR3 is TGTGCCAGCAGCCCAACCCGGGGGGGCAAGGGTGAGCAGTTCTTC.